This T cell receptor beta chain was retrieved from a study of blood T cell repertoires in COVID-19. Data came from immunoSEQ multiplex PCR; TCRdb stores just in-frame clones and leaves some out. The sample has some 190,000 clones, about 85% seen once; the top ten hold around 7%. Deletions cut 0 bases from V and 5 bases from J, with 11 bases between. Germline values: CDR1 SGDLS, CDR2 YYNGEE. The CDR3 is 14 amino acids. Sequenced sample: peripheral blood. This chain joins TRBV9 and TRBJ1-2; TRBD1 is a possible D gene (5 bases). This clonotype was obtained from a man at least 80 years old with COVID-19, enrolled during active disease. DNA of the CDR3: TGTGCCAGCAGCGTAGATTGGGGCTGGTATGGCTACACCTTC. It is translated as CASSVDWGWYGYTF.